A single sample is the source of the 27 T cell receptor beta chains below, sequenced in a study of shared clonotypes between healthy human individuals. Libraries were prepared by immunoSEQ multiplex PCR; TCRdb keeps only in-frame clonotypes and omits some of them. The table includes about 610,000 clones, around 96% detected once. Terminally differentiated effector memory CD45RA+ cells were left out of the naive CD8 fraction, which was CD45RO-negative and positively selected for CCR7. The sequencing sample was made of naive CD8+ T cells sorted from blood. These receptors came from a woman in her twenties or thirties in good health.

This rearrangement joins TRBV10-3 to TRBJ2-1; D is undetermined. Trimming shortened V by 7 bases and J by 5 bases, and 18 bases separated the two germline ends. Germline V gives CDR1 ENHRY, CDR2 SYGVKD. The CDR3 spans 15 residues. The CDR3 sequence: CAITRDAALNNEQFF. DNA for the CDR3: TGTGCCATCACCCGAGATGCGGCCCTTAACAATGAGCAGTTCTTC.

The chain combines TRBV9 with TRBJ2-7; 8 nucleotides align to TRBD1. In germline, CDR1 is SGDLS, CDR2 YYNGEE. V gave up 3 bases and J gave up 1 base; unmatched junction bases: 3. The CDR3 sequence is 14 residues long. CDR3 residues: CASSADRASYEQYF. The CDR3 nucleotides are TGTGCCAGCAGCGCGGACAGGGCATCCTACGAGCAGTACTTC.

A single count supports this clone. This chain uses TRBV19 with TRBJ1-2, with unresolved D. The V gene's germline CDR1 is LNHDA and CDR2 SQIVND (reference sequence). V was pared by 4 bases and J by 0 bases, with 6 bases between. The CDR3 sequence is 13 residues long. The CDR3 reads CASSSSPNYGYTF. The CDR3 DNA reads as TGTGCCAGTAGTAGCAGCCCTAACTATGGCTACACCTTC.

The chain couples TRBV28 to TRBJ1-1; TRBD1 is a possible D gene (5 bases). Between the trimmed V and J ends, which lost 6 bases and 3 bases, there was a span of 14 bases. In germline, CDR1 is MDHEN, CDR2 SYDVKM. CDR3 length equals 14 residues. The CDR3 protein is CASRFPGRDTEAFF. The CDR3 nucleotides are TGTGCCAGCAGGTTCCCAGGGAGGGACACTGAAGCTTTCTTT.

The chain is built from TRBV6-5 and TRBJ1-5, with unresolved D. The CDR3 length is 12 residues. The germline V gene has CDR1 MNHEY and CDR2 SVGAGI. V lost 1 base to trimming and J lost 6 bases, with 4 bases between them. The CDR3 region is CASSYYGQPQHF. For the CDR3, the DNA is TGTGCCAGCAGTTACTATGGTCAGCCCCAGCATTTT.

The chain recombines TRBV5-6 with TRBJ1-2; possible D gene TRBD1, 6 bases. Trimming removed 4 bases at V and 3 bases at J, with 13 bases between. The CDR3 runs to 14 residues. Germline CDR1 SGHDT, CDR2 YYEEEE. The DNA for the CDR3 is TGTGCCAGCAGCGTAGAGGACAGTCACTATGGCTACACCTTC. This encodes CASSVEDSHYGYTF.

The V gene is TRBV5-4, the J gene TRBJ1-3, with TRBD1 matching 7 bases. With 0 bases clipped from V and 0 bases from J, the junction kept 9 bases outside the gene matches. CDR3 length: 18 amino acids. CDR1 is SGHNT and CDR2 is YYREEE in the germline V gene (reference sequence). As DNA, the CDR3 is TGTGCCAGCAGCTTGGGTTTAGCGGGACAGAGCTCTGGAAACACCATATATTTT. Residues: CASSLGLAGQSSGNTIYF.

This chain connects TRBV29-1 to TRBJ2-7; 8 nucleotides line up with TRBD2. J gave up 3 bases and V 6 bases, and 4 bases lay outside the gene matches. CDR1 SQVTM and CDR2 ANQGSEA come from the germline V gene. CDR3 length: 12 amino acids. The CDR3 spells CSVAGEHYEQYF. The CDR3 DNA is TGCAGCGTAGCGGGAGAGCACTACGAGCAGTACTTC.

The J gene is TRBJ2-1, the V gene TRBV15, with 8 positions matching TRBD1. The germline V gene has CDR1 LNHNV and CDR2 YYDKDF (reference sequence). The CDR3 extends over 17 amino acids. The junction had 14 bases not matched to a gene; V was cut back by 3 bases and J by 7 bases. CDR3 residues: CATSSRRGRGQGNEQFF. The CDR3 DNA reads as TGTGCCACCAGCAGCCGGAGGGGCAGGGGGCAGGGAAATGAGCAGTTCTTC.

About this clone itself: The same CDR3 also results from other DNA sequences found in this sample. J is TRBJ1-1 and V is TRBV9, with D possibly TRBD1 on 5 matching bases. The germline gives CDR1 SGDLS, CDR2 YYNGEE. Trimming cost V 2 bases and J 4 bases, with 9 bases left between them. This CDR3 has 13 residues. CDR3 nucleotide sequence: TGTGCCAGCAGCGTCGGGGGTGCCACTGAAGCTTTCTTT. This translates into CASSVGGATEAFF.

J is TRBJ2-1 and V is TRBV7-3; 10 bases agree with TRBD2. The CDR3 consists of 14 residues. V gave up 5 bases and J gave up 10 bases; unmatched junction bases: 8. Germline CDR1 reads SGHTA; CDR2 reads FQGTGA. CDR3 loop: CASSPGLAGDEQFF. Here the CDR3 DNA reads TGTGCCAGCAGCCCCGGCCTAGCGGGAGACGAGCAGTTCTTC.

The chain carries TRBV4-1 and TRBJ2-5, with 8 positions matching TRBD2. The germline V gene has CDR1 MGHRA and CDR2 YSYEKL. Trimming at V came to 0 bases and at J to 5 bases, leaving 11 bases not matched to a gene. The CDR3 extends over 17 amino acids. In DNA form, the CDR3 reads TGCGCCAGCAGCCAAGAGCAGGGAGCGGGAGATGGGGAGACCCAGTACTTC. The encoded protein is CASSQEQGAGDGETQYF.

The J gene is TRBJ1-1, the V gene TRBV5-1; D is unresolved. The CDR3 spans 11 residues. Per the germline V gene, CDR1 is SGHRS and CDR2 is YFSETQ. The V end lost 0 bases, the J end lost 11 bases, and 8 bases lay between the germline ends. CDR3 sequence: CASSLGLRAFF. In DNA form, the CDR3 reads TGCGCCAGCAGCTTGGGCCTGCGCGCTTTCTTT.

This sequence joins TRBV27 and TRBJ1-5; D perhaps matches TRBD1 (6 bases). Germline V CDR1 and CDR2: MNHEY, SMNVEV (reference sequence). CDR3 length: 14 residues. V lost 3 bases to trimming and J lost 5 bases, with 11 bases between them. The chain's CDR3 is CASSLKGGDQPQHF. The DNA of the CDR3 is TGTGCCAGCAGTTTGAAGGGGGGTGATCAGCCCCAGCATTTT.

The gene calls are TRBV25-1 and TRBJ1-1, with 9 bases lining up with TRBD1. Germline lookup yields CDR1 MGHDK and CDR2 SYGVNS. Germline trimming cut 6 bases from V and 3 bases from J; bases unmatched to any gene: 5. This CDR3 spans 14 amino acids. The CDR3 bases are TGTGCCAGCAGCCACAGGGGGCAGGACACTGAAGCTTTCTTT. Its protein product is CASSHRGQDTEAFF.

This chain links TRBV5-1 with TRBJ2-6; 7 nucleotides agree with TRBD2. This CDR3 spans 17 amino acids. The junction had 8 bases not matched to a gene; V was cut back by 0 bases and J by 5 bases. Germline assignment: CDR1 SGHRS and CDR2 YFSETQ. The CDR3 protein is CASSLGGLPWRANVLTF. The CDR3 DNA is TGCGCCAGCAGCTTGGGGGGACTACCGTGGAGGGCCAACGTCCTGACTTTC.

V and J are TRBV5-6 and TRBJ2-7; D unclear. Germline V gene data show CDR1 as SGHDT and CDR2 as YYEEEE. Trimming removed 2 bases from V and 1 base from J, with 7 bases in between. This CDR3 is built from 13 residues. CDR3: CASSFGISYEQYF. The CDR3 DNA reads as TGTGCCAGCAGCTTTGGGATATCCTACGAGCAGTACTTC. The full variable domain, its missing parts supplied by reference TRBV5-6 and TRBJ2-7, is DAGVTQSPTHLIKTRGQQVTLRCSPKSGHDTVSWYQQALGQGPQFIFQYYEEEERQRGNFPDRFSGHQFPNYSSELNVNALLLGDSALYLCASSFGISYEQYFGPGTRLTVT.

In its sample, this clone was seen once. The chain uses TRBV5-4 and TRBJ1-1; possible D gene TRBD1, 5 bases. Trimming took 0 bases from V and 1 from J, leaving 10 bases between them. The germline V gene encodes CDR1 SGHNT and CDR2 YYREEE (reference sequence). This CDR3 is 15 amino acids long. The CDR3 protein is CASSLDTTGNTEAFF. DNA for the CDR3: TGTGCCAGCAGCTTGGATACCACAGGGAACACTGAAGCTTTCTTT.

The chain couples TRBV28 to TRBJ1-5; possible D gene TRBD1, 6 bases. CDR1 and CDR2 (germline): MDHEN, SYDVKM. V lost 6 bases, J lost 6 bases, and 15 bases lay in between. This CDR3 comprises 14 residues. In DNA form, the CDR3 reads TGTGCCAGCAGGACCACAGGGAGCCCTCAGCCCCAGCATTTT. It is translated as CASRTTGSPQPQHF. Filled out from reference TRBV28 and TRBJ1-5, the complete variable domain reads DVKVTQSSRYLVKRTGEKVFLECVQDMDHENMFWYRQDPGLGLRLIYFSYDVKMKEKGDIPEGYSVSREKKERFSLILESASTNQTSMYLCASRTTGSPQPQHFGDGTRLSIL.

With respect to this clone: Different DNA sequences within this sample yield the same CDR3. This sequence joins TRBV5-6 and TRBJ2-7; 8 nucleotides align to TRBD1. This CDR3 contains 14 residues. After removal of 5 bases from V and 3 bases from J, the junction contained 7 bases not matched to a gene. Germline CDR1 is SGHDT and CDR2 is YYEEEE. CDR3 nucleotide sequence: TGTGCCAGCAGTTACGGGACAGGCGTCTACGAGCAGTACTTC. This translates into CASSYGTGVYEQYF.

This chain joins TRBV6-6 and TRBJ2-1; 8 bases agree with TRBD1. The junction had 4 bases not matched to a gene; V was cut back by 4 bases and J by 14 bases. CDR1 and CDR2 (germline): MNHNY, SVGAGI (reference sequence). The CDR3 spans 11 residues. The CDR3 loop is CASSSGGGEFF. For the CDR3, the DNA is TGTGCCAGCAGTTCAGGGGGCGGGGAGTTCTTC.

This clone was found once. V is TRBV19 and J is TRBJ2-7, with D perhaps given as TRBD1 or TRBD2 (5 bases each). The length of the CDR3 is 13 residues. CDR1 is LNHDA and CDR2 is SQIVND in the germline V gene (reference sequence). Trimming removed 3 bases from V and 2 bases from J, with 8 bases in between. The CDR3 nucleotides read TGTGCCAGTAGTATGGGACCCGCCTACGAGCAGTACTTC. Its translation: CASSMGPAYEQYF.

This chain joins TRBV7-9 and TRBJ2-2, with TRBD2 matching over 7 bases. Germline V lookup: CDR1 SEHNR, CDR2 FQNEAQ (reference sequence). This CDR3 has 13 amino acids. V lost 8 bases and J lost 8; bases outside the gene matches: 8. The CDR3 coding sequence is TGTGCCAGCGGGCTTGGGACTATGGGGGAGCTGTTTTTT. Residues: CASGLGTMGELFF. Looking up the rest from reference TRBV7-9 and TRBJ2-2 gives the full variable domain: DTGVSQNPRHKITKRGQNVTFRCDPISEHNRLYWYRQTLGQGPEFLTYFQNEAQLEKSRLLSDRFSAERPKGSFSTLEIQRTEQGDSAMYLCASGLGTMGELFFGEGSRLTVL.

This rearrangement joins TRBV27 to TRBJ2-7; 8 bases are a match to TRBD2. Germline values: CDR1 MNHEY, CDR2 SMNVEV (reference sequence). The ends lost 3 bases at V and 4 bases at J; junction bases unmatched: 5. The CDR3 is made up of 14 amino acids. The CDR3 DNA sequence: TGTGCCAGCAGTTTTGCGGGAGGTAGTTACGAGCAGTACTTC. Residues: CASSFAGGSYEQYF.

The genes are TRBV4-1 and TRBJ2-1, with TRBD2 matching over 12 bases. Germline loops: CDR1 MGHRA, CDR2 YSYEKL. The V and J ends lost 4 bases and 6 bases, in that order; junction bases with no gene match: 7. This CDR3 has 16 residues. As DNA, the CDR3 is TGCGCCAGCAGCCCGACTAGCGGGAGTTGGGCCAATGAGCAGTTCTTC. Translating it yields CASSPTSGSWANEQFF.

The chain employs TRBV30 and TRBJ1-5; D not certain. The CDR3 has 14 residues. Germline CDR1 reads GTSNPN; CDR2 reads SVGIG (reference sequence). V was pared by 3 bases and J by 6 bases, with 15 bases between. The CDR3 sequence: CAWRSRKGTQPQHF. The CDR3 DNA sequence: TGTGCCTGGAGAAGCAGGAAGGGCACTCAGCCCCAGCATTTT.

J is TRBJ2-2 and V is TRBV7-9; 7 nucleotides line up with TRBD1. CDR1 is SEHNR, CDR2 FQNEAQ, per germline (reference sequence). This CDR3 spans 16 amino acids. The ends lost 5 bases at V and 2 bases at J; junction bases unmatched: 8. The CDR3 here is CASSPRDSRNTGELFF. The CDR3 bases are TGTGCCAGCAGCCCCCGGGACAGCAGAAACACCGGGGAGCTGTTTTTT.